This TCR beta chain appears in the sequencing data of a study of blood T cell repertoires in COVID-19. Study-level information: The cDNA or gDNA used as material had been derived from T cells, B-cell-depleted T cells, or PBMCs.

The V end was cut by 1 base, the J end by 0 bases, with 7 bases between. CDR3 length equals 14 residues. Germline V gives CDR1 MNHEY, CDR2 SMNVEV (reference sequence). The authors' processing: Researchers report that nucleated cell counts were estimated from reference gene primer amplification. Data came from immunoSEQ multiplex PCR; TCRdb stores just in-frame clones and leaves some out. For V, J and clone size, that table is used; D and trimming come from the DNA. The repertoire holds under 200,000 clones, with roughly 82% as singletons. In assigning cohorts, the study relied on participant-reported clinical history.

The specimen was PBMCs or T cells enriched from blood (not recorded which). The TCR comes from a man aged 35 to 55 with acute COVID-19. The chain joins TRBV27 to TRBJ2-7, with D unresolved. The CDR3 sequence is CASSLLPSSYEQYF. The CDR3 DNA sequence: TGTGCCAGCAGTTTATTACCGAGCTCCTACGAGCAGTACTTC.